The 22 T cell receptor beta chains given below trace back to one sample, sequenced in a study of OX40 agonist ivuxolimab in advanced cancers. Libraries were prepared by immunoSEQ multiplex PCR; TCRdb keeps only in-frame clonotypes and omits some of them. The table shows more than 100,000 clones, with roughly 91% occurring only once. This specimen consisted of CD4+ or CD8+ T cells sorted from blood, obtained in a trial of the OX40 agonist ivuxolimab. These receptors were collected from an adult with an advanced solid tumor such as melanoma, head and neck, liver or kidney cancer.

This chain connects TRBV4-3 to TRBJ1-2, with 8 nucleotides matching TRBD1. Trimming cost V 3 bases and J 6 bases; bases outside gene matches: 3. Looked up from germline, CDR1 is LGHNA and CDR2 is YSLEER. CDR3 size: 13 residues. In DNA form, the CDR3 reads TGCGCCAGCAGCCAGCACAGGGGGAATGGCTACACCTTC. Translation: CASSQHRGNGYTF.

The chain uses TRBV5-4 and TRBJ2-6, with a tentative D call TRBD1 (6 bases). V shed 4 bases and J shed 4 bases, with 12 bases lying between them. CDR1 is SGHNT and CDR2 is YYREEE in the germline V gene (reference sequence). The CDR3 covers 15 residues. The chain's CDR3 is CASSARGTGANVLTF. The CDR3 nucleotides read TGTGCCAGCAGCGCCAGGGGTACAGGGGCCAACGTCCTGACTTTC. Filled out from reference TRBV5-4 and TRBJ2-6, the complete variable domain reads ETGVTQSPTHLIKTRGQQVTLRCSSQSGHNTVSWYQQALGQGPQFIFQYYREEENGRGNFPPRFSGLQFPNYSSELNVNALELDDSALYLCASSARGTGANVLTFGAGSRLTVL.

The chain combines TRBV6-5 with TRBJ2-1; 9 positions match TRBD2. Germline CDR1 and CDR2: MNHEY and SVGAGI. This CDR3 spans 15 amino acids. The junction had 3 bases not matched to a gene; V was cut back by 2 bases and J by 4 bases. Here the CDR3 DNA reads TGTGCCAGCAGTTACACGCTAGCGGGATACAATGAGCAGTTCTTC. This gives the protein CASSYTLAGYNEQFF.

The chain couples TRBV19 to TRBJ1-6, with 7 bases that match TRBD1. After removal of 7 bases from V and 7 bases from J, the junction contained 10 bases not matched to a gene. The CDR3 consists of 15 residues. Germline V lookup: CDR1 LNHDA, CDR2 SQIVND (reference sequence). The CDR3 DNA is TGTGCCAGTACCGGGGACAGATCCTCGAATTCACCCCTCCACTTT. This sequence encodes CASTGDRSSNSPLHF.

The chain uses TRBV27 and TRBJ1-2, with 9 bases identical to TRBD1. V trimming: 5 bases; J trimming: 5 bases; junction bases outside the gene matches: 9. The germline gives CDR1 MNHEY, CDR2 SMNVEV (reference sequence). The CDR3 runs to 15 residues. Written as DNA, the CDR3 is TGTGCCAGCAGTCGAACCGGGACAGGGCCTTATGGCTACACCTTC. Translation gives CASSRTGTGPYGYTF.

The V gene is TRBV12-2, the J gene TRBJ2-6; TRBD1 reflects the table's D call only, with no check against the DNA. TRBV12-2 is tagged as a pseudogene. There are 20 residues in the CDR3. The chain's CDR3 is CASRLARDRGGYSGANVLTF. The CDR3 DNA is TGTGCAAGTCGCTTAGCGAGGGACAGGGGTGGTTATTCCGGGGCCAACGTCCTGACTTTC.

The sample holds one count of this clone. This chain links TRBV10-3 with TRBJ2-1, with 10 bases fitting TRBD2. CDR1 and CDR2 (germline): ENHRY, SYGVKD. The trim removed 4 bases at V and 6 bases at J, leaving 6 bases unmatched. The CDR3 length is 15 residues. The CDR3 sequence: CAISAGTSASNEQFF. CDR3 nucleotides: TGTGCCATCAGTGCCGGGACTAGCGCATCCAATGAGCAGTTCTTC.

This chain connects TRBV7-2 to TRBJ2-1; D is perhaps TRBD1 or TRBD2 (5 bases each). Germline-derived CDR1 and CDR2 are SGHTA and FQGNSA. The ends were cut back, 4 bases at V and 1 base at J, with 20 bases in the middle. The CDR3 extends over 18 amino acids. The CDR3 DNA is TGTGCCAGCAGCTCACCGGGACCCCTTCGAGGGTCCTACAATGAGCAGTTCTTC. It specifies CASSSPGPLRGSYNEQFF. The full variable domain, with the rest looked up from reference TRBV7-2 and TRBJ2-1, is GAGVSQSPSNKVTEKGKDVELRCDPISGHTALYWYRQSLGQGLEFLIYFQGNSAPDKSGLPSDRFSAERTGGSVSTLTIQRTQQEDSAVYLCASSSPGPLRGSYNEQFFGPGTRLTVL.

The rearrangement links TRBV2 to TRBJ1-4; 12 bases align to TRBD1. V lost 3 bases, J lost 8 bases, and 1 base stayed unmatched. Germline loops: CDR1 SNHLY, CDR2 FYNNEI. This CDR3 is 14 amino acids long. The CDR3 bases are TGTGCCAGCAGTGAGGGACAGGGGGCGGAAAAACTGTTTTTT. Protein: CASSEGQGAEKLFF.

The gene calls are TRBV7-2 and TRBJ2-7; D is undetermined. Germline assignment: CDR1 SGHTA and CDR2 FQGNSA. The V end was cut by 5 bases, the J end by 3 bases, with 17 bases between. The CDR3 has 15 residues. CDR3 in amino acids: CASSTGIGFFYEQYF. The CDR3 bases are TGTGCCAGCAGCACCGGTATAGGGTTTTTCTACGAGCAGTACTTC.

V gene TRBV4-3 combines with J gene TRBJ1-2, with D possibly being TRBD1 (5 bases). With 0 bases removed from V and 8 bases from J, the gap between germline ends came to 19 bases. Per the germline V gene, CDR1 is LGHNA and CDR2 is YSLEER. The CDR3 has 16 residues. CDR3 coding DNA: TGCGCCAGCAGCCAAGAAGGGCCCGGGCGAGCAGGGGGCTACACCTTC. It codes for CASSQEGPGRAGGYTF.

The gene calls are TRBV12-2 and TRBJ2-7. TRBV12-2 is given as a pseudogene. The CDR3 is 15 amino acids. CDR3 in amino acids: CASRSVAQIWSEQYF. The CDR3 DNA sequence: TGTGCAAGTCGCTCTGTAGCACAGATCTGGTCCGAGCAGTACTTC.

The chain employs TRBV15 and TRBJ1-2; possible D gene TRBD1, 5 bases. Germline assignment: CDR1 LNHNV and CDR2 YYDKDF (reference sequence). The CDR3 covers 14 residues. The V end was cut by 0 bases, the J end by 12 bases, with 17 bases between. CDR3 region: CATSRDGDPAGHTF. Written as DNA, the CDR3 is TGTGCCACCAGCAGAGATGGGGACCCGGCGGGCCACACCTTC.

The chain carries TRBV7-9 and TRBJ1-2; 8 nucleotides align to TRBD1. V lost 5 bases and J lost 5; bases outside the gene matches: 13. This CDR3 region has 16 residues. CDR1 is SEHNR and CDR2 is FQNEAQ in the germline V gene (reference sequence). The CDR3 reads CASSTPTGAGLYGYTF. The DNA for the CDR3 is TGTGCCAGCAGCACCCCGACAGGGGCCGGTTTGTATGGCTACACCTTC. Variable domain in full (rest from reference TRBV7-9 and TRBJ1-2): DTGVSQNPRHKITKRGQNVTFRCDPISEHNRLYWYRQTLGQGPEFLTYFQNEAQLEKSRLLSDRFSAERPKGSFSTLEIQRTEQGDSAMYLCASSTPTGAGLYGYTFGSGTRLTVV.

In DNA form, the CDR3 reads TGTGCCTGGAGTGTACGGGACGCGAGCTCCTACAATGAGCAGTTCTTC. Translation: CAWSVRDASSYNEQFF. This chain connects TRBV30 to TRBJ2-1; D may be TRBD1 or TRBD2 (5 bases each). Trimming pared 0 bases from V and 0 bases from J, leaving 12 bases between. The CDR3 has 16 residues. CDR1 is GTSNPN, CDR2 SVGIG, per germline (reference sequence).

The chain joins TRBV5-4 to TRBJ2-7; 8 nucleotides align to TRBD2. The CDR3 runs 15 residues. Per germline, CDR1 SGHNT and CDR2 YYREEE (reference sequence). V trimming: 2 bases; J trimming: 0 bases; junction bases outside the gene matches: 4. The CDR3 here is CASSFGAGASYEQYF. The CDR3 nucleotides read TGTGCCAGCAGCTTCGGAGCGGGGGCCTCCTACGAGCAGTACTTC.

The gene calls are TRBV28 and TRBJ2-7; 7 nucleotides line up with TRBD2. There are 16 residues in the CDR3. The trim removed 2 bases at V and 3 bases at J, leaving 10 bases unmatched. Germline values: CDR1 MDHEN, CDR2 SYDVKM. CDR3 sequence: CASSLAAGGGFYEQYF. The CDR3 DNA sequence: TGTGCCAGCAGTTTAGCTGCTGGCGGGGGTTTCTACGAGCAGTACTTC.

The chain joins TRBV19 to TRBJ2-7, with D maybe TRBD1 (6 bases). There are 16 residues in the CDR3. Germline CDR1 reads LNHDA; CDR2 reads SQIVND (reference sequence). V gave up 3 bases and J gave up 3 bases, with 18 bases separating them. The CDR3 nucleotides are TGTGCCAGTAGTATCAGGACAGCCCAAAACAACTACGAGCAGTACTTC. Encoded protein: CASSIRTAQNNYEQYF.

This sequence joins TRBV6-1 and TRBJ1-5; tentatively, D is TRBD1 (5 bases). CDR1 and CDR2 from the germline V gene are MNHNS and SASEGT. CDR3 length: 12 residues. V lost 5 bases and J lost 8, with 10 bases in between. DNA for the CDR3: TGTGCCAGCAGTTCAGGGAGGAAGCCCCAGCATTTT. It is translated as CASSSGRKPQHF.

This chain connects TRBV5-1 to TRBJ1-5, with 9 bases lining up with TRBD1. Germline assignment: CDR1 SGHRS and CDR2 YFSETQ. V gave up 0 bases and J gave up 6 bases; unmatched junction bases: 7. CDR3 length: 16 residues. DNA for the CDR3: TGCGCCAGCAGCTTGGCCGGGACAGGGCTCGGTCAGCCCCAGCATTTT. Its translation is CASSLAGTGLGQPQHF.

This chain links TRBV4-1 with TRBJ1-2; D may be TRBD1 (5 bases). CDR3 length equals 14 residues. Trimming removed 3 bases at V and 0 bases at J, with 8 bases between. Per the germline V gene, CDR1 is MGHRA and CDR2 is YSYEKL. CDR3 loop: CASSQGGSNYGYTF. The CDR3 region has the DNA TGCGCCAGCAGCCAGGGGGGTTCTAACTATGGCTACACCTTC.

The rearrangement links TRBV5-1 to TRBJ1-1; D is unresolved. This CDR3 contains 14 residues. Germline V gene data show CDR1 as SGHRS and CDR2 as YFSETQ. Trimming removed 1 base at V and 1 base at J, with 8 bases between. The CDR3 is CASSLSSSNTEAFF. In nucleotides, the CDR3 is TGCGCCAGCAGCTTGAGTTCGTCGAACACTGAAGCTTTCTTT.